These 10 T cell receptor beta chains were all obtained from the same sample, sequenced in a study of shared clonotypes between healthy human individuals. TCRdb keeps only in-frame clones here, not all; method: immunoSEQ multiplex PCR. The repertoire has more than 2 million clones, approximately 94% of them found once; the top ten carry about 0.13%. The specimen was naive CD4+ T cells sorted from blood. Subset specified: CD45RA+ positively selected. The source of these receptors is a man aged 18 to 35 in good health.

The CDR3 loop reads CASSLTDSVSGNTIYF. The CDR3 nucleotides are TGTGCCAGCAGCTTAACAGACTCGGTCTCTGGAAACACCATATATTTT. The J gene is TRBJ1-3, the V gene TRBV11-2; D is ambiguous. V was pared by 2 bases and J by 0 bases, with 11 bases between. Germline V lookup: CDR1 SGHAT, CDR2 FQNNGV. CDR3 length: 16 residues.

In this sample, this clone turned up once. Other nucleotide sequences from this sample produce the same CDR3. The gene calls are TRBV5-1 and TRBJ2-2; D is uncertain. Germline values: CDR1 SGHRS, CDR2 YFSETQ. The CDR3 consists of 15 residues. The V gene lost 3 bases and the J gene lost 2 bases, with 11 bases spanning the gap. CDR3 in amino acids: CASSSTGINTGELFF. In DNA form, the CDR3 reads TGCGCCAGCAGCTCAACGGGCATTAACACCGGGGAGCTGTTTTTT.

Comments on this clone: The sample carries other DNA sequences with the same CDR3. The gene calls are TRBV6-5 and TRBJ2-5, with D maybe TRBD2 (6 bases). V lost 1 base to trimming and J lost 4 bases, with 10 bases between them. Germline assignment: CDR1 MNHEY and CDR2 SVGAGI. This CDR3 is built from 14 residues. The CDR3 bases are TGTGCCAGCAGTTACTTGGGACTTGGAGAGACCCAGTACTTC. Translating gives CASSYLGLGETQYF.

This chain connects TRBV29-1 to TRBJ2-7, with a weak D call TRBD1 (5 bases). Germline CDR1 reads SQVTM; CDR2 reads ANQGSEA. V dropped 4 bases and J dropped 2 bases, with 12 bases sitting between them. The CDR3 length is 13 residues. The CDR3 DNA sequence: TGCAGCGTTGTCCCGGACACCACCTACGAGCAGTACTTC. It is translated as CSVVPDTTYEQYF.

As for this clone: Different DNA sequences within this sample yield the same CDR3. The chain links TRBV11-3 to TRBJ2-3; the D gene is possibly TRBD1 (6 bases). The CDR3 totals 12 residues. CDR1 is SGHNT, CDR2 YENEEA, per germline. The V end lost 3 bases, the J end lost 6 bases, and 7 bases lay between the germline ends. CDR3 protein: CASSLGADTQYF. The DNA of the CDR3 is TGTGCCAGCAGCTTGGGGGCGGATACGCAGTATTTT.

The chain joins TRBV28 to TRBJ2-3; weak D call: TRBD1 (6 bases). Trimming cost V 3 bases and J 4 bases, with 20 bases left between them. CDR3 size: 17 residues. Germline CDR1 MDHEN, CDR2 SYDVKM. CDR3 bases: TGTGCCAGCAGTTTTCCGACGGGACATGCACGCGCAGATACGCAGTATTTT. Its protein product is CASSFPTGHARADTQYF.

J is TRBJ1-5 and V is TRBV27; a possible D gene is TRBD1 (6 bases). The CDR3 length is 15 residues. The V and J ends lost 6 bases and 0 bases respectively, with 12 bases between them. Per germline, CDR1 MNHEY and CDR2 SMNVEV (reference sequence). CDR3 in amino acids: CASRKGGDSNQPQHF. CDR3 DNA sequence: TGTGCCAGCAGAAAAGGGGGAGATAGCAATCAGCCCCAGCATTTT.

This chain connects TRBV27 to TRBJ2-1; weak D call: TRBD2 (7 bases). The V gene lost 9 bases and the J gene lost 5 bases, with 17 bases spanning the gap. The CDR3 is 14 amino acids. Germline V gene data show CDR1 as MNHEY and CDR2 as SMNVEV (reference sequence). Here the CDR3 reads CASRRGLRDNEQFF. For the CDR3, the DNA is TGTGCCAGTAGGCGGGGGCTCCGGGACAATGAGCAGTTCTTC.

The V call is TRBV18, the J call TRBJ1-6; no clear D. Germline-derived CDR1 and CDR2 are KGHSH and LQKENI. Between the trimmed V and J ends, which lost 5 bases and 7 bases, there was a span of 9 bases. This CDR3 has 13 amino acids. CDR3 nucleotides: TGTGCCAGCTCAGGCAAAGAGAATTCACCCCTCCACTTT. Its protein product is CASSGKENSPLHF.

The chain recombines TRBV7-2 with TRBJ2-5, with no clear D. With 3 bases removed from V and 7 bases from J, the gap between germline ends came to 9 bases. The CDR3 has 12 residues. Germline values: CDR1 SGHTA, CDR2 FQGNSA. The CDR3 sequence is CASSFVGGTQYF. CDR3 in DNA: TGTGCCAGCAGCTTCGTGGGTGGGACCCAGTACTTC.